The text below deals with one T cell receptor (beta chain). This clone came up once. This clone's antigen is unknown. The input lacks base qualities; no much larger clone sits a single base away. The sample originates from a study of blood T cell repertoires in COVID-19 (dated by TCRdb to the early 2020s). Describing the broader study: The collaborator samples originated in the United States, Italy and Spain and spanned the acute and convalescent phases of COVID-19. A freely available public database, intended as a resource for researchers studying the immune response to SARS-CoV-2, is where the repertoires were released. Samples were obtained from the ongoing ImmuneRACE study (first 160 participants) and from approximately 1,200 subjects provided by 6 global collaborators. Subjects who had been exposed to COVID-19, were actively infected with it, or had recovered from it provided the deeply sampled blood TCRbeta repertoires that made up the dataset. The sample metadata nearly always contained a de-identified subject ID, COVID-19 status, age in years and sex. HLA class I and class II types, where available, came from metadata supplied by the sample provider rather than from assay-based typing. The material from the prospective study consisted of cDNA or gDNA derived from T cells, B-cell-depleted T cells, or PBMCs. Here is what the overall study found, with its caveats: The amount of clinical and demographic metadata varied by source and participant and was provided uncurated.

The V end gives up 4 bases and the J end 0 bases, leaving 13 bases in the junction not matched to a gene. The CDR3 goes from the cysteine to the phenylalanine over 18 residues. Only the CDR3 part of the read is kept: 54 bases, read in frame from the first base. Sequences SGHDT (CDR1) and YYEEEE (CDR2) are obtained from the germline V gene. TCRbeta CDR3 regions were amplified from genomic DNA using the immunoSEQ Assay, a bias-controlled multiplex PCR. The paper's data handling went like this. Within the assay, amplification of reference gene primers was used to estimate how many nucleated cells each sample contained. Sequence reads were collapsed and filtered to measure the absolute abundance of every unique TCRbeta CDR3 rearrangement. For each sample, productive Simpson clonality was calculated as the square root of Simpson's diversity index across productive rearrangements. The source is immuneACCESS, and TCRdb retained only in-frame sequences with V and J called. Part of the clones is not carried over; for the studies checked, unresolved V genes explain less than half of this, and the remainder is unexplained. V and J calls and clone size are given by that table; D and trimming were obtained from the DNA. Counted in this sample were about 190,000 clones; less than 80% of them appeared once. The ten top clones hold around 11% of the sample.

Whole blood was collected in K2EDTA tubes by collaborating institutions according to the institutions' own protocols. Collaborator samples were shipped for TCRbeta analysis as frozen whole blood, isolated PBMCs, or DNA extracted from either sample type. The TCR originated in a woman aged 45-59 years with acute or convalescent COVID-19. The chain was built from TRBV5-6 and TRBJ1-3; TRBD1 agrees with 7 junctional bases. Input material: peripheral blood. The sequenced DNA is TGTGCCAGCAGCATTCTGGACAGGCGGTATAGCTCTGGAAACACCATATATTTT. The translation is CASSILDRRYSSGNTIYF. Reference TRBV5-6 and TRBJ1-3 proteins supply the regions before and after the CDR3; the full variable domain is: DAGVTQSPTHLIKTRGQQVTLRCSPKSGHDTVSWYQQALGQGPQFIFQYYEEEERQRGNFPDRFSGHQFPNYSSELNVNALLLGDSALYLCASSILDRRYSSGNTIYFGEGSWLTVV.